The present T cell receptor (beta chain) was sequenced within a study of blood T cell repertoires in COVID-19 (dated by TCRdb to about 2020). About the investigation overall: The collaborator samples originated in the United States, Italy and Spain and spanned the acute and convalescent phases of COVID-19. Nearly every sample came with metadata listing a de-identified subject ID, COVID-19 status, age in years and sex. Samples were obtained from the ongoing ImmuneRACE study (first 160 participants) and from some 1,200 subjects provided by 6 global collaborators. Where HLA class I and class II types were available, the types were taken from metadata supplied by the sample provider, not from assay-based typing. The dataset comprised deeply sampled blood TCRbeta repertoires from subjects exposed to, actively infected with, or recovered from COVID-19. The repertoires were made available in a free public database intended to serve as a resource for research on the immune response to SARS-CoV-2. The prospective study material was composed of cDNA or gDNA derived from T cells, B-cell-depleted T cells, or PBMCs. Broader findings and caveats from the paper: How much clinical and demographic metadata was included differed by source and by participant, and the metadata was provided uncurated.

The immunoSEQ Assay, a bias-controlled multiplex PCR, was used to amplify TCRbeta CDR3 regions from genomic DNA. Concerning the study's data processing: Nucleated cell counts per sample were estimated from amplification of reference gene primers within the assay. To quantify the absolute abundance of each unique TCRbeta CDR3 rearrangement, sequence reads were collapsed and filtered. For each sample, productive Simpson clonality was calculated by taking the square root of Simpson's diversity index across productive rearrangements. TCRdb obtained this table from immuneACCESS and retained in-frame rearrangements with V and J assigned. These tables miss some clones; where compared with another copy, unresolved V genes account for less than half of the shortfall, and the remainder is unexplained. V and J calls and clone size come straight from that table; D and trimming were deduced from the DNA. This sample holds 55,000 to 70,000 clones; 70% to 80% were observed only once. The top ten clones comprise about 24% of the sample.

As encoded in the germline V gene, CDR1 is SGHAT while CDR2 is FQNNGV. Germline trimming amounts to 4 bases on V and 3 bases on J, with 9 as the count of junction bases outside the gene matches. The CDR3 has 16 amino acids, counting the end cysteine and phenylalanine. Kept here is only the CDR3 DNA, which spans 48 bases and is read in frame from base 1. Collaborating institutions collected whole blood in K2EDTA tubes following their own protocols. Collaborator samples were shipped for TCRbeta analysis as frozen whole blood, isolated PBMCs, or DNA extracted from either sample type. Points on this clone: Its antigen is currently not known. No much larger clonotype is one base removed from it; base qualities were not supplied.

Recombination linked TRBV11-2 to TRBJ2-1; 7 junctional bases match TRBD2. Sequenced sample: peripheral blood. The receptor was isolated from a human donor in a cohort sampled during active COVID-19. Here is the DNA: TGTGCCAGCAGCTCCGGGTTTCGCGGGGGCTACAATGAGCAGTTCTTC. This sequence encodes CASSSGFRGGYNEQFF. Full variable domain (CDR3 extended with the reference TRBV11-2 and TRBJ2-1 proteins): EAGVAQSPRYKIIEKRQSVAFWCNPISGHATLYWYQQILGQGPKLLIQFQNNGVVDDSQLPKDRFSAERLKGVDSTLKIQPAKLEDSAVYLCASSSGFRGGYNEQFFGPGTRLTVL.